The rows below give T cell receptor beta chains drawn from one sample of a study of T cell responses to AZD1222 COVID-19 vaccine. Profiled with immunoSEQ multiplex PCR; TCRdb holds only in-frame clones, not every one. The data contain approximately 65,000 clones, about 80% of them singletons. The sample here was peripheral blood, taken on day 0 of AZD1222 vaccination. The receptors come from an adult in good health. CDR3s include the opening cysteine and the closing phenylalanine or tryptophan. Each record gives: D gene, V gene, clone size, J gene, CDR3 DNA, CDR3 protein. D genes are given only for firm matches. Rows may omit the clone size; those that give it use once, few, many or a size class.

D gene: NA; V gene: TRBV28; clone size: NA; J gene: TRBJ1-6; CDR3 DNA: TGTGCCAGTAATACAGGGAGGACTTATAATTCACCCCTCCACTTT; CDR3 protein: CASNTGRTYNSPLHF
D gene: NA; V gene: TRBV5-1; clone size: NA; J gene: TRBJ2-7; CDR3 DNA: TGCGCCAGCAGTCTGCAGCTAAGCTACGAGCAGTACTTC; CDR3 protein: CASSLQLSYEQYF
D gene: TRBD2; V gene: TRBV5-4; clone size: NA; J gene: TRBJ2-5; CDR3 DNA: TGTGCCAGCAGCAGCCCTAGCGGGGGGGTCCAAGAGACCCAGTACTTC; CDR3 protein: CASSSPSGGVQETQYF
D gene: NA; V gene: TRBV11-2; clone size: NA; J gene: TRBJ2-3; CDR3 DNA: TGTGCCACCTCCAGGGGGGGACGAGTGAATACGCAGTATTTT; CDR3 protein: CATSRGGRVNTQYF
D gene: NA; V gene: TRBV6-2/TRBV6-3; clone size: NA; J gene: TRBJ1-6; CDR3 DNA: TGTGCCAGCAGTTACCCCTTGACAAGCAAGGGTTCACCCCTCCACTTT; CDR3 protein: CASSYPLTSKGSPLHF
D gene: NA; V gene: TRBV14; clone size: NA; J gene: TRBJ1-1; CDR3 DNA: TGTGCCAGCAGCCAAGATCTCGAGCAGAACACTGAAGCTTTCTTT; CDR3 protein: CASSQDLEQNTEAFF
D gene: NA; V gene: TRBV10-1; clone size: NA; J gene: TRBJ2-7; CDR3 DNA: TGCGGACCTGGGGGGGGCCGAGGCGAGCAGTACTTC; CDR3 protein: CGPGGGRGEQYF
D gene: NA; V gene: TRBV11-2; clone size: NA; J gene: TRBJ2-1; CDR3 DNA: TGTGCCAGCAGTTACCCTCTTCTGGGCCACAATGAGCAGTTCTTC; CDR3 protein: CASSYPLLGHNEQFF
D gene: NA; V gene: TRBV5-1; clone size: NA; J gene: TRBJ2-6; CDR3 DNA: TGCGCCAGCAGCCCCAGGGGCGTCTCTGGGGCCAACGTCCTGACTTTC; CDR3 protein: CASSPRGVSGANVLTF
D gene: NA; V gene: TRBV10-3; clone size: NA; J gene: TRBJ2-3; CDR3 DNA: TGTGCCACCCGGACTAGCACAGATACGCAGTATTTT; CDR3 protein: CATRTSTDTQYF
D gene: NA; V gene: TRBV6-1; clone size: NA; J gene: TRBJ1-1; CDR3 DNA: TGTGCCAGCAGTGAAGGTGGGGAAGCTTTCTTT; CDR3 protein: CASSEGGEAFF
D gene: NA; V gene: TRBV11-2; clone size: NA; J gene: TRBJ2-1; CDR3 DNA: TGTGCCAGCAGCTTAGTAAGGAGCTCCTACAATGAGCAGTTCTTC; CDR3 protein: CASSLVRSSYNEQFF
D gene: TRBD1; V gene: TRBV5-1; clone size: NA; J gene: TRBJ2-2; CDR3 DNA: TGCGCCAGCACCCGACAGGGATCGCCCGGGGAGCTGTTTTTT; CDR3 protein: CASTRQGSPGELFF
D gene: NA; V gene: TRBV9; clone size: NA; J gene: TRBJ2-7; CDR3 DNA: TGTGCCAGCAGCGTAGTTGATACCTCAATCCCTTACGAGCAGTACTTC; CDR3 protein: CASSVVDTSIPYEQYF
D gene: TRBD2; V gene: TRBV27; clone size: NA; J gene: TRBJ2-1; CDR3 DNA: TGTGCCAGCAGTTGGGTGCCGATGGCGGGGGGGTACAATGAGCAGTTCTTC; CDR3 protein: CASSWVPMAGGYNEQFF
D gene: TRBD1; V gene: TRBV9; clone size: NA; J gene: TRBJ2-3; CDR3 DNA: TGTGCCAGCAGCGGACAGCCCGGGACAGGCAACACAGATACGCAGTATTTT; CDR3 protein: CASSGQPGTGNTDTQYF
D gene: NA; V gene: TRBV12-3/TRBV12-4; clone size: NA; J gene: TRBJ2-5; CDR3 DNA: TGTGCCAGCAGTTTAGCGGGGTCGAGGGGCAAATACTTC; CDR3 protein: CASSLAGSRGKYF
D gene: NA; V gene: TRBV7-9; clone size: NA; J gene: TRBJ1-1; CDR3 DNA: TGTGCCAGCAGCAATACATGGACGGGTCAAGCTTTCTTT; CDR3 protein: CASSNTWTGQAFF
D gene: TRBD2; V gene: TRBV7-2; clone size: once; J gene: TRBJ2-3; CDR3 DNA: TGTGCCAGCAGCTTATGGGGGGGTAGCACAGATACGCAGTATTTT; CDR3 protein: CASSLWGGSTDTQYF
D gene: TRBD2; V gene: TRBV11-3; clone size: NA; J gene: TRBJ2-1; CDR3 DNA: TGTGCCAGCAGCTCAGGACTAGCGGGGGCACCTTACAATGAGCAGTTCTTC; CDR3 protein: CASSSGLAGAPYNEQFF
D gene: NA; V gene: TRBV9; clone size: NA; J gene: TRBJ1-4; CDR3 DNA: TGTGCCAGCAGCGCACGACAGTTCCCAGGTGAAAAACTGTTTTTT; CDR3 protein: CASSARQFPGEKLFF
D gene: NA; V gene: TRBV19; clone size: NA; J gene: TRBJ1-2; CDR3 DNA: TGTGCCAGTACCCGTGAGGCCTATGGCTACACCTTC; CDR3 protein: CASTREAYGYTF
D gene: NA; V gene: TRBV18; clone size: NA; J gene: TRBJ1-1; CDR3 DNA: TGTGCCAGCTCACTCCGAGGGATGAACACTGAAGCTTTCTTT; CDR3 protein: CASSLRGMNTEAFF
D gene: NA; V gene: TRBV7-8; clone size: NA; J gene: TRBJ1-1; CDR3 DNA: TGTGCCAGCAGCCGGGACACCTCCATTGAAGCTTTCTTT; CDR3 protein: CASSRDTSIEAFF
D gene: NA; V gene: TRBV6-1; clone size: NA; J gene: TRBJ2-7; CDR3 DNA: TGTGCCAGCAGTGAAGCTAATACAGCCACATACGAGCAGTACTTC; CDR3 protein: CASSEANTATYEQYF
D gene: TRBD1; V gene: TRBV14; clone size: few; J gene: TRBJ1-5; CDR3 DNA: TGTGCCAGCAGCCACTACAGGGGGGCCCTTCAATGTCAGCCCCAGCATTTT; CDR3 protein: CASSHYRGALQCQPQHF
D gene: NA; V gene: TRBV24-1; clone size: once; J gene: TRBJ2-1; CDR3 DNA: TGTGCCACCAGTGATCCCCTAATCAATGAGCAGTTCTTC; CDR3 protein: CATSDPLINEQFF
D gene: TRBD1; V gene: TRBV4-1; clone size: NA; J gene: TRBJ1-5; CDR3 DNA: TGCGCCAGCAGCCAAGAGCACAGGGGAAGTCAGCCCCAGCATTTT; CDR3 protein: CASSQEHRGSQPQHF
D gene: NA; V gene: TRBV19; clone size: NA; J gene: TRBJ1-5; CDR3 DNA: TGTGCCAGTAGTATTCAAGGGTCGGGTCAGCCCCAGCATTTT; CDR3 protein: CASSIQGSGQPQHF
D gene: NA; V gene: TRBV2; clone size: NA; J gene: TRBJ2-1; CDR3 DNA: TGTGCCAGCAGTTCGGACAGAGTCAATGAGCAGTTCTTC; CDR3 protein: CASSSDRVNEQFF
D gene: NA; V gene: TRBV7-9; clone size: NA; J gene: TRBJ1-1; CDR3 DNA: TGTGCCAGCAGCTTATTTGGACTGAACACTGAAGCTTTCTTT; CDR3 protein: CASSLFGLNTEAFF
D gene: TRBD1; V gene: TRBV6-5; clone size: NA; J gene: TRBJ1-4; CDR3 DNA: TGTGCCACCCAAAAGACAGGGTCCGACGAAAAACTGTTTTTT; CDR3 protein: CATQKTGSDEKLFF
D gene: NA; V gene: TRBV9; clone size: NA; J gene: TRBJ1-5; CDR3 DNA: TGTGCCAGCAGCGCCGTTTTGGTCGGGCCCCAGCATTTT; CDR3 protein: CASSAVLVGPQHF
D gene: NA; V gene: TRBV19; clone size: once; J gene: TRBJ2-2; CDR3 DNA: TGTGCCAGTTTGGGGGGACGGATCAACACCGGGGAGCTGTTTTTT; CDR3 protein: CASLGGRINTGELFF
D gene: NA; V gene: TRBV27; clone size: NA; J gene: TRBJ2-1; CDR3 DNA: TGTGCCAGCAGCCCTAGGTTGCCCCAACCCTTTAGCGGCCCTTCGACCCACAATGAGCAGTTCTTC; CDR3 protein: CASSPRLPQPFSGPSTHNEQFF
D gene: NA; V gene: TRBV20-1; clone size: NA; J gene: TRBJ2-5; CDR3 DNA: TGCAGTGCCACGGGGGAGACCCAGTACTTC; CDR3 protein: CSATGETQYF
D gene: NA; V gene: TRBV29-1; clone size: NA; J gene: TRBJ2-1; CDR3 DNA: TGCAGTATTACTGTTGACAATGAGCAGTTCTTC; CDR3 protein: CSITVDNEQFF
D gene: TRBD1; V gene: TRBV7-9; clone size: once; J gene: TRBJ2-5; CDR3 DNA: TGTGCCAGCAGCTTGGGACAGGCGAGGGAGACCCAGTACTTC; CDR3 protein: CASSLGQARETQYF
D gene: NA; V gene: TRBV28; clone size: NA; J gene: TRBJ1-3; CDR3 DNA: TGTGCCAGCAGTCGGGGGAACATAGCGGGAAACACCATATATTTT; CDR3 protein: CASSRGNIAGNTIYF
D gene: TRBD2; V gene: TRBV3-1/TRBV3-2; clone size: NA; J gene: TRBJ2-1; CDR3 DNA: TGTGCCAGCAGGTTTGCAGCGGGGGCTTACAATGAGCAGTTCTTC; CDR3 protein: CASRFAAGAYNEQFF
D gene: NA; V gene: TRBV6-4; clone size: NA; J gene: TRBJ2-1; CDR3 DNA: TGTGCCAGCAGTGAGGGAACGGAACTCAATGAGCAGTTCTTC; CDR3 protein: CASSEGTELNEQFF
D gene: NA; V gene: TRBV14; clone size: NA; J gene: TRBJ2-7; CDR3 DNA: TGTGCCAGCAGCCATGAGATCGGGGGATTCTACGAGCAGTACTTC; CDR3 protein: CASSHEIGGFYEQYF
D gene: TRBD1; V gene: TRBV29-1; clone size: once; J gene: TRBJ1-3; CDR3 DNA: TGCAGCGTGGATCCGACAGGGACAGGAAACACCATATATTTT; CDR3 protein: CSVDPTGTGNTIYF
D gene: NA; V gene: TRBV12-3/TRBV12-4; clone size: NA; J gene: TRBJ1-2; CDR3 DNA: TGTGCCAGCAGTCCCGTTCCTAACTATGGCTACACCTTC; CDR3 protein: CASSPVPNYGYTF
D gene: TRBD2; V gene: TRBV6-1; clone size: NA; J gene: TRBJ2-3; CDR3 DNA: TGTGCCAGCAGTGAACTAGCGGGGATGACAGATACGCAGTATTTT; CDR3 protein: CASSELAGMTDTQYF